Below, 12 T cell receptor beta chains from the same sample are listed, as sequenced in a study of shared clonotypes between healthy human individuals. Profiled with immunoSEQ multiplex PCR; TCRdb holds only in-frame clones, not every one. The table records some 350,000 clones, approximately 79% of them present only once. Sequencing input: memory CD4+ T cells sorted from blood. Noted subset: CD45RA-negative fraction. The receptors come from a young man in good health.

The gene calls are TRBV28 and TRBJ2-4, with D possibly TRBD1 on 6 matching bases. V lost 4 bases and J lost 2, with 12 bases in between. This CDR3 is 15 amino acids long. The germline CDR1 and CDR2 sequences are MDHEN and SYDVKM. CDR3 protein: CASSSPGESKNIQYF. CDR3 coding DNA: TGTGCCAGCAGTTCTCCAGGGGAGTCCAAAAACATTCAGTACTTC.

This clone has only a few counts. This chain's CDR3 is CASSRSTDTQYF. Written as DNA, the CDR3 is TGTGCCAGCTCACGCAGCACAGATACGCAGTATTTT. The V and J genes are TRBV18 and TRBJ2-3, with D unresolved. The CDR3 loop spans 12 amino acids. Germline-derived CDR1 and CDR2 are KGHSH and LQKENI. The V gene lost 4 bases and the J gene lost 0 bases, with 2 bases spanning the gap.

The chain uses TRBV6-1 and TRBJ1-5; D is perhaps TRBD1 (6 bases). CDR1 and CDR2 (germline): MNHNS, SASEGT. This CDR3 has 14 amino acids. Trimming took 6 bases from V and 1 from J, leaving 10 bases between them. This CDR3 is CASSRGQSNQPQHF. In DNA, the CDR3 is TGTGCCAGCAGCCGCGGACAGAGCAATCAGCCCCAGCATTTT.

This clone was observed once. This rearrangement joins TRBV27 to TRBJ2-1; 7 nucleotides match TRBD2. The CDR3 is made up of 17 amino acids. V gave up 5 bases and J gave up 6 bases; unmatched junction bases: 16. CDR1 is MNHEY, CDR2 SMNVEV, per germline (reference sequence). The CDR3 region has the DNA TGTGCCAGCAGTCCCGACCGTCTGCGGGAGTCCCGCAATGAGCAGTTCTTC. Translated, it gives CASSPDRLRESRNEQFF.

The gene calls are TRBV6-1 and TRBJ2-1; D is possibly TRBD1 or TRBD2 (5 bases each). From germline, CDR1 is MNHNS and CDR2 SASEGT. V was pared by 8 bases and J by 4 bases, with 18 bases between. This CDR3 has 15 amino acids. The CDR3, as DNA: TGTGCCAGCTTCCGAGGGGCATGGGAGTACAATGAGCAGTTCTTC. Amino acid sequence: CASFRGAWEYNEQFF.

The chain uses TRBV2 and TRBJ1-5, with D unclear. From germline, CDR1 is SNHLY and CDR2 FYNNEI. This CDR3 contains 15 residues. V was shortened by 6 bases and J by 0 bases, with 12 bases between the two germline ends. CDR3 region: CASRAPGSSNQPQHF. For the CDR3, the DNA is TGTGCCAGCAGAGCGCCGGGGAGTAGCAATCAGCCCCAGCATTTT. The full variable domain, its missing parts supplied by reference TRBV2 and TRBJ1-5, is EPEVTQTPSHQVTQMGQEVILRCVPISNHLYFYWYRQILGQKVEFLVSFYNNEISEKSEIFDDQFSVERPDGSNFTLKIRSTKLEDSAMYFCASRAPGSSNQPQHFGDGTRLSIL.

This chain joins TRBV5-4 and TRBJ2-3; 7 bases map to TRBD2. The CDR3 has 16 residues. J was trimmed by 2 bases and V by 0 bases; bases with no gene match: 6. In germline, CDR1 is SGHNT, CDR2 YYREEE (reference sequence). CDR3 sequence reads: CASSLEGGLPTDTQYF. The CDR3 DNA reads as TGTGCCAGCAGCTTGGAGGGAGGGCTCCCCACAGATACGCAGTATTTT.

This clone appeared once. The chain combines TRBV9 with TRBJ2-1; possible D gene TRBD1, 5 bases. CDR1 and CDR2 (germline): SGDLS, YYNGEE. The CDR3 runs 14 residues. V was trimmed by 2 bases and J by 0 bases, leaving 6 bases between them. The CDR3 protein is CASSVRDSYNEQFF. The CDR3, as DNA: TGTGCCAGCAGCGTCAGGGACTCCTACAATGAGCAGTTCTTC.

This clone showed up many times. This sequence joins TRBV21-1 and TRBJ2-7; TRBD2 is taken as the D call from the table, unchecked against the DNA. TRBV21-1 is designated a pseudogene. The CDR3 totals 18 residues. The CDR3 region is CASSKSTGPRTTSGEQYF. CDR3 DNA: TGTGCCAGCAGCAAAAGTACCGGGCCCCGGACCACGTCGGGAGAGCAGTACTTC.

This clone was counted at least ten times. The rearrangement uses TRBV5-1 and TRBJ1-4; no clear D gene. Trimming pared 7 bases from V and 2 bases from J, leaving 12 bases between. Germline values: CDR1 SGHRS, CDR2 YFSETQ. The CDR3 has 14 amino acids. CDR3 DNA: TGCGCCAGCTCCTACGGAGGCACTAATGAAAAACTGTTTTTT. This gives the protein CASSYGGTNEKLFF. Complete variable domain (other parts from reference TRBV5-1 and TRBJ1-4): KAGVTQTPRYLIKTRGQQVTLSCSPISGHRSVSWYQQTPGQGLQFLFEYFSETQRNKGNFPGRFSGRQFSNSRSEMNVSTLELGDSALYLCASSYGGTNEKLFFGSGTQLSVL.

J is TRBJ1-1 and V is TRBV7-9; D unclear. The germline V gene has CDR1 SEHNR and CDR2 FQNEAQ (reference sequence). The CDR3 is made up of 13 amino acids. Between the trimmed V and J ends, which lost 2 bases and 5 bases, there was a span of 9 bases. The CDR3 region has the DNA TGTGCCAGCAGCTTATTGTTGGTTACTGAAGCTTTCTTT. Its translation: CASSLLLVTEAFF.

This clone showed up just once. CDR3 in amino acids: CASSPEAESSYEQYF. The CDR3 DNA reads as TGTGCCAGCAGTCCTGAAGCGGAAAGCTCCTACGAGCAGTACTTC. The V gene is TRBV2, the J gene TRBJ2-7, with D maybe TRBD2 (5 bases). V was cut by 5 bases and J by 0 bases, with 14 bases left in between. The CDR3 extends over 15 amino acids. Germline V gives CDR1 SNHLY, CDR2 FYNNEI. The complete variable domain, with remaining parts taken from reference TRBV2 and TRBJ2-7, reads EPEVTQTPSHQVTQMGQEVILRCVPISNHLYFYWYRQILGQKVEFLVSFYNNEISEKSEIFDDQFSVERPDGSNFTLKIRSTKLEDSAMYFCASSPEAESSYEQYFGPGTRLTVT.